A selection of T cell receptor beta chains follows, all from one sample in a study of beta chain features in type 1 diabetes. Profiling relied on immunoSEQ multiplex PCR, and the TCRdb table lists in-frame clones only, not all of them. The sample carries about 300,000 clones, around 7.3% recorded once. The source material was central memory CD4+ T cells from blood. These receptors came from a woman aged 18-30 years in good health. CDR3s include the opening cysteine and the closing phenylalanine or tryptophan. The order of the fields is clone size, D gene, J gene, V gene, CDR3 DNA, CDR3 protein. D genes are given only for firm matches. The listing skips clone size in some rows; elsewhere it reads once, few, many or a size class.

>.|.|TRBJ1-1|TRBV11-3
TGTGCCAGCAGCCGGGGGAACACTGAAGCTTTCTTT
CASSRGNTEAFF
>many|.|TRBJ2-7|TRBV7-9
TGTGCCAGCAGCTTAGACTACGAGCAGTACTTC
CASSLDYEQYF
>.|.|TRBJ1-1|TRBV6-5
TGTGCCAGCAGCGGGTTGGGGACCATGAACACTGAAGCTTTCTTT
CASSGLGTMNTEAFF
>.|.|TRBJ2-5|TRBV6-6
TGTGCCAGCGGGCCAGAAGGGACCCAGTACTTC
CASGPEGTQYF
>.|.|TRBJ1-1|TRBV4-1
TGTGCCAGCAGCCGCGACTGGGAAGGAGTGGCTGAAGCTTTCTTT
CASSRDWEGVAEAFF
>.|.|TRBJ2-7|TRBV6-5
TGTGCCAGCAGTTACACGGGGTACGAGCAGTACTTC
CASSYTGYEQYF
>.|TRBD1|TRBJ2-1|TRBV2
TGTGCCAGCAGTGGCGACAGGGGATACAATGAGCAGTTCTTC
CASSGDRGYNEQFF
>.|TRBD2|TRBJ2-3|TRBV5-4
TGTGCCAGCAGCACAGACTCTAGCGGGGGGGCGTGGGATACGCAGTATTTT
CASSTDSSGGAWDTQYF
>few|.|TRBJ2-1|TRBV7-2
TGTGCCAGCAGCCCCCTAGTGTCCTACAATGAGCAGTTCTTC
CASSPLVSYNEQFF
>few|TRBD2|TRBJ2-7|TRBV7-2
TGTGCCAGCAGCCCGGGACTAGCGGGAGTCTACGAGCAGTACTTC
CASSPGLAGVYEQYF
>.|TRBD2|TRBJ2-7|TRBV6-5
TGTGCCAGCGGCGGGGCTAGCGGGAGGTACGAGCAGTACTTC
CASGGASGRYEQYF
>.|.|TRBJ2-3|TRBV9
TGTGCCAGCAGCCCCCGCGGAGCATCGGCAGATACGCAGTATTTT
CASSPRGASADTQYF
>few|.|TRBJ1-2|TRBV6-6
TGTGCCAGCAGTTACGGTCGGAACTATGGCTACACCTTC
CASSYGRNYGYTF
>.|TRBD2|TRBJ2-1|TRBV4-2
TGTGCCAGCACCCGGGGGGGGTCCTACAATGAGCAGTTCTTC
CASTRGGSYNEQFF
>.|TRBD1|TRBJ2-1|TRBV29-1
TGCAGCGCTGGGACAGGGGAGTTCTTC
CSAGTGEFF
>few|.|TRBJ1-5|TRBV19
TGTGCCAGTAGTATGCTCAGGGACTTTAATCAGCCCCAGCATTTT
CASSMLRDFNQPQHF
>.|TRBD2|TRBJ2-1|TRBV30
TGTGCCTCGGAGCGGGAGAGAATGGAGTTCTTC
CASERERMEFF